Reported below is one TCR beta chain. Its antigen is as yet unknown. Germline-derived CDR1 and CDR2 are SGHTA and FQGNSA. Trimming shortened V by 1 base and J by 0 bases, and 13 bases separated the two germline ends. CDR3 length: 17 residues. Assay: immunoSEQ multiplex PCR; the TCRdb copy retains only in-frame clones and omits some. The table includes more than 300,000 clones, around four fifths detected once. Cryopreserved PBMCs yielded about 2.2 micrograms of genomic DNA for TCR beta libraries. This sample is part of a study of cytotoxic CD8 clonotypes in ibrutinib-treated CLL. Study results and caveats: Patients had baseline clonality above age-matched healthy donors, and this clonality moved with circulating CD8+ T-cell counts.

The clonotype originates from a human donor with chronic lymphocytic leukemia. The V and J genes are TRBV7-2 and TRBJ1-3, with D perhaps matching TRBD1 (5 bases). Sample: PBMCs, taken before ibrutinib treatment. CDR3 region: CASSLGAGPNSGNTIYF. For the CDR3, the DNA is TGTGCCAGCAGCTTAGGGGCAGGGCCTAACTCTGGAAACACCATATATTTT.